The subject of this entry is one TCR beta chain. Trimming stripped 1 base from V and 8 bases from J, with 8 bases between. The V gene's germline CDR1 is LGHDT and CDR2 YNNKEL (reference sequence). CDR3 length equals 13 residues. While infection was still active, Seattle patients were enrolled and then followed longitudinally. The sample comes from a study of blood T cell repertoires in COVID-19. For the study at large: The cDNA or gDNA used as material had been derived from T cells, B-cell-depleted T cells, or PBMCs.

The assay was immunoSEQ multiplex PCR, and TCRdb's table has in-frame clones only and misses some. The table has 350,000 or so clones, around nine tenths seen once. V gene TRBV3-1 (or the pseudogene TRBV3-2) combines with J gene TRBJ1-4; D not certain. This sequence originates from a woman aged 55-69 years with COVID-19, enrolled during active disease. Material for sequencing was peripheral blood. The CDR3 DNA reads TGTGCCAGCAGCCAAGGGCTCGGGGAAAAACTGTTTTTT. Amino acid sequence: CASSQGLGEKLFF.